The clone carrying this T cell receptor (beta chain) has just a few counts. Its antigen remains unidentified. This sample was included in a study of shared clonotypes between healthy human individuals. Whole-study findings and limits: Collection of samples was limited to blood; tissue repertoires likely differ. The study found roughly 5% of naive CD4 clonotypes shared across a handful of donors. Against clonotypes common to all four donors, non-shared ones had lower generation probabilities.

The method was immunoSEQ multiplex PCR; TCRdb's version includes in-frame clones alone and lacks a portion of them. The table has 650,000 to 750,000 clones, 72% seen once. Sequencing was carried out using memory CD4+ T cells sorted from blood. Subset defined: CD45RA-negative fraction. The TCR was taken from a woman aged 30 to 39 in good health.

This CDR3 reads CASSRGLAGGETQYF. The CDR3 DNA reads as TGTGCCAGCTCCCGGGGACTAGCGGGAGGAGAGACCCAGTACTTC. The chain joins TRBV18 to TRBJ2-5, with TRBD2 identical over 15 bases. J lost 4 bases, V lost 6 bases, and 3 bases had no gene match. Germline lookup yields CDR1 KGHSH and CDR2 LQKENI. The CDR3 runs to 15 residues.